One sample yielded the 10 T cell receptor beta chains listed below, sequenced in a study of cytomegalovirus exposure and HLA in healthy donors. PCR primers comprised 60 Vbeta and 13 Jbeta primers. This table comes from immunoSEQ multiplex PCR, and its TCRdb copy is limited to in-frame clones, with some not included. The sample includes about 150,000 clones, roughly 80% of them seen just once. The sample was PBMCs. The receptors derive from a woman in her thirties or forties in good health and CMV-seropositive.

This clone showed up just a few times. CDR3 nucleotides: TGTGCCAGCAGTAACCGGGACAATACGAACACTGAAGCTTTCTTT. Translating it yields CASSNRDNTNTEAFF. The chain joins TRBV6-1 to TRBJ1-1; maybe TRBD1 (6 bases). CDR1 is MNHNS, CDR2 SASEGT, per germline. The CDR3 length is 15 residues. V was trimmed by 5 bases and J by 1 base, leaving 14 bases between them.

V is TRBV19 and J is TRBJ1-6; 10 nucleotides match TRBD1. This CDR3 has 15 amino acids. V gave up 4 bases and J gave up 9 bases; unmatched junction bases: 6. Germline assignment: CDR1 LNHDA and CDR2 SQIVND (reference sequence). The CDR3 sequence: CASSTNRDRGSPLHF. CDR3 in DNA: TGTGCCAGTAGTACGAACCGGGACAGGGGTTCACCCCTCCACTTT.

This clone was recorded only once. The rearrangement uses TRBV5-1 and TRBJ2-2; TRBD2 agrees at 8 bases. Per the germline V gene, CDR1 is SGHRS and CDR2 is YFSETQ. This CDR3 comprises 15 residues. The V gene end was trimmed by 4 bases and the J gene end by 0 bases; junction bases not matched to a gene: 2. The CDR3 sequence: CASSGGGTNTGELFF. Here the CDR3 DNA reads TGCGCCAGCAGCGGCGGGGGGACGAACACCGGGGAGCTGTTTTTT.

CDR3 sequence: CASSYSLDAPLDEKLFF. In DNA form, the CDR3 reads TGTGCCAGCAGTTATAGCCTTGACGCACCCTTGGATGAAAAACTGTTTTTT. The chain joins TRBV28 to TRBJ1-4; no clear D gene. This CDR3 is 17 amino acids long. Germline V gene sequence: CDR1 MDHEN, CDR2 SYDVKM. V lost 4 bases and J lost 6, with 21 bases in between. Full variable domain (remainder filled in from reference TRBV28 and TRBJ1-4): DVKVTQSSRYLVKRTGEKVFLECVQDMDHENMFWYRQDPGLGLRLIYFSYDVKMKEKGDIPEGYSVSREKKERFSLILESASTNQTSMYLCASSYSLDAPLDEKLFFGSGTQLSVL.

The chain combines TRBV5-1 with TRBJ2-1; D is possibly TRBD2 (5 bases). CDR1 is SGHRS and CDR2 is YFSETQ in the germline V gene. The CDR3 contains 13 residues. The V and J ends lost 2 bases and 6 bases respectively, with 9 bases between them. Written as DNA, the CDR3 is TGCGCCAGCAGCTTTGGACTTCTCAATGAGCAGTTCTTC. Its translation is CASSFGLLNEQFF.

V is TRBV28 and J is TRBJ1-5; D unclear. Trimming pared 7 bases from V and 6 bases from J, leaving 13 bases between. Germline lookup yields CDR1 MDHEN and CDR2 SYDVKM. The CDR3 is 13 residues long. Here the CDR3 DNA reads TGTGCCAGCACCTTAGGGAGTACTCAGCCCCAGCATTTT. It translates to CASTLGSTQPQHF.

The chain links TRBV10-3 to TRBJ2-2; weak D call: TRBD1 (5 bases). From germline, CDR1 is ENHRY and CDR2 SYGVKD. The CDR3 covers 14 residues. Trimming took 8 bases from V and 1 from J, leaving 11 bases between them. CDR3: CAILRQRNTGELFF. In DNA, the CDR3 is TGTGCCATCTTGAGACAGAGGAACACCGGGGAGCTGTTTTTT.

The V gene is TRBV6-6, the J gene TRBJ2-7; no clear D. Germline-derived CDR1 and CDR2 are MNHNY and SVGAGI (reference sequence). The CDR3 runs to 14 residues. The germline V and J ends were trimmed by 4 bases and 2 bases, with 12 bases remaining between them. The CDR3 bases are TGTGCCAGCAGTTTGGGCCGGAAAACCTACGAGCAGTACTTC. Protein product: CASSLGRKTYEQYF.

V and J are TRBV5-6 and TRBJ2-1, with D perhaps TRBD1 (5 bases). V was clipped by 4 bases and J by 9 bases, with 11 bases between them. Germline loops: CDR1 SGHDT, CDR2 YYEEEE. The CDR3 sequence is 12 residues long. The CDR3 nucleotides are TGTGCCAGCAGCGCGACGCAGGGTGAGCAGTTCTTC. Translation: CASSATQGEQFF.

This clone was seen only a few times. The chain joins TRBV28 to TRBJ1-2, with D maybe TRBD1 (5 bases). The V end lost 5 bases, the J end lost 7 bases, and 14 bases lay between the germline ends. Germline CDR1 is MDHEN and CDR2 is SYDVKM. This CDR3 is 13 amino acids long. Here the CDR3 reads CASSALGGFGYTF. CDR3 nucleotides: TGTGCCAGCAGTGCCCTGGGGGGTTTTGGCTACACCTTC.